This T cell receptor beta chain derives from a study of cytomegalovirus exposure and HLA in healthy donors (dated by TCRdb to the late 2010s). For context, the study as a whole: An earlier analysis of under 600 of the donors reported 250 to 300 Gb of sequence data and 100 million to 130 million unique TCR beta sequences from some 180 million T cells. Approximately 310 gigabases of sequencing data and tens of millions of unique TCR sequences were included in an early release covering about 620 HLA-typed donors. The genetic ancestry cluster associated with self-reported Caucasian donors included 81% of the roughly 400 genotyped donors. The study was designed to test whether signatures of past pathogen exposure could be identified by cataloging public T cell receptors. The study profiled the T cell repertoires of 500 to 800 subjects by immunosequencing and related them to cytomegalovirus serostatus. Besides the first cohort of 500 to 700 subjects, a separate validation cohort made up of about 120 different subjects was used. To predict cytomegalovirus infection status, the study combined high-throughput TCR immunosequencing, statistical association of individual TCRs with disease status, and machine learning. A later analysis re-examined previously published TCR beta repertoires from just over 650 donors and added high-resolution HLA genotyping to investigate patterns of TCR occurrence. The later analysis used no new phenotypic data to find candidate immune exposures, relying instead on TCR beta sequences and their occurrence across donors. An earlier analysis of several hundred of the donors applied high-throughput TCR beta sequencing to assess whether each TCR beta V gene segment acted as functional or pseudogenic. Alongside the repertoire data, information on donor age, sex, ethnicity and CMV serostatus was compiled. In a later genetic analysis, genome-wide SNP genotypes for about 55% of the 666 donors were used, and that subset was treated as a discovery cohort. All discovery cohort repertoires had been generated using a single sequencing platform. HLA typing included class I and class II loci at four-digit resolution. The number of donors typed differed by locus, with about 629-630 for A, B, C, DRB1 and DQB1, 522 for DQA1, 600 to 610 for DPA1, and 400 to 490 for DPB1. Because of strong linkage in the cohort, roughly five DR-DQ haplotypes were treated as single units for association and clustering. Among 398 genotyped donors of the cohort, an average of about 240,000 unique TCR beta nucleotide sequences were sequenced per donor, roughly 20% of them non-productive. Overall study results and their limits: Across donors, most TCR sequences were observed very rarely, whereas some public TCRs were present in many individuals. For the cohort, immune exposure information was limited to CMV serostatus. Correlated functional status among segregating V segments might reflect linkage disequilibrium, but an unknown experimental factor could not be ruled out. A later analysis found that most CMV-associated TCR beta chains appeared HLA-restricted, with HLA associations seemingly driven largely by CMV exposure. An association between a missense DCLRE1C variant and V-gene and J-gene trimming of TCR beta chains was found in a later genetic analysis and replicated in an independent cohort. In a later analysis, several top co-occurrence clusters were reported to appear linked to parvovirus B19, influenza, CMV and Epstein-Barr virus. When HLA alleles, especially DR and DQ, strongly co-occurred, TCR associations were difficult to assign to individual alleles. Broadly in line with IMGT annotations, most TCR beta V segments showed up in productive rearrangements about 87% or about 30% of the time in an earlier analysis of under 700 of the donors. A further reported finding was that TCR beta sequences accurately predicted the HLA-A and HLA-B alleles for most subjects in the first cohort. A total of fewer than 200 TCR beta chains were listed by the study as associated with cytomegalovirus. A later analysis associated approximately 17,000 TCR beta sequences with specific HLA alleles at a false discovery rate of 0.05. Compared with equally common non-associated chains, HLA-associated TCR beta chains in a later analysis were more clonally expanded and had lower generation probabilities. Some IMGT-functional V segments, including TRBV6-2 and TRBV6-3, could not be distinguished by the 87-base-pair reads and were therefore excluded. Because HLA typing was unavailable for some donors at each locus, only the typed subset was used in association tests. The authors suggested that the approach could potentially be extended to other disease states and immunological phenotypes. The sequencing pipeline was judged likely to have produced a cluster of highly shared sequence variants as a technical artifact. In vitro tests confirmed that three of the cytomegalovirus-associated TCR beta chains recognize cytomegalovirus antigens. The cohort was sequenced for TCR beta chains only, and without alpha or paired-chain data the features that could be detected were limited. According to a later genetic analysis, donors in an Asian-associated ancestry cluster had fewer N-insertions in productive TCRs than the approximately 690-donor mean. Presence/absence analyses assumed roughly uniform sequencing depth across donors, an assumption that may not hold. In both the original and validation cohorts, the classifier was reported to diagnose cytomegalovirus status with high specificity and sensitivity. Because counts were too low, seventeen rarely observed V segments, including chromosome 9 orphons, were excluded from the earlier analysis of around 640 of the donors. According to a later analysis, TCR association rates differed among HLA loci, with DRB1 alleles showing the most associated TCRs and HLA-C alleles showing the fewest.

In total, approximately 700 healthy bone marrow donors made up the cohort. Cohort members were all nominally healthy when sampled, although unrecorded immune exposures were likely present. The donor tested CMV seronegative, placing the donor among the roughly 350 seronegative members of the cohort. Each donor provided a peripheral blood sample, and peripheral blood mononuclear cells were used for TCR beta sequencing. Genomic DNA was extracted from the blood cell samples with the Qiagen DNeasy Blood Extraction Kit. V is trimmed back by 4 bases and J by 0 bases, and the junction contains 6 bases that no gene match accounts for. Looking up the germline V gene (reference sequence) yields CDR1 SGHNT and CDR2 YYREEE. The CDR3 spans 16 residues, from the cysteine through the phenylalanine. Just the 48-base CDR3 DNA is kept, in frame starting at base 1. To note about this clone: Its binding antigen is unknown. Base qualities are not recorded, but no much larger clone differs from it by a single base.

The protocol used for the library was the immunoSEQ multiplex PCR assay. The multiplex PCR relied on a mix of 60 forward primers for TCR Vbeta segments and 13 reverse primers for TCR Jbeta segments. The CDR3 region of rearranged TCR beta genes was amplified from genomic DNA by a multiplex PCR assay. Amplified TCR beta libraries were sequenced as 87-base-pair reads on the Illumina HiSeq System. The authors' analysis ran thus. In a later analysis, roughly 80 million unique TCR beta chains were counted across the 500 to 700 repertoires, and around 11 million of these chains were shared by at least two donors. To remove PCR and sequencing errors, raw reads were error-corrected and collapsed into unique sequences using a nearest-neighbor algorithm that merged closely related sequences. V, D and J gene segments were assigned by aligning CDR3 sequences to IMGT reference sequences. For a sequence to be retained, a match of at least six nucleotides to both a V gene segment and a J gene segment was required. Rearrangements were classified as productive when the CDR3 lacked stop codons and remained in frame with V and J, and all other rearrangements were classified as non-productive. Following IMGT convention, CDR3 was defined as the stretch from the second conserved V-encoded cysteine to the conserved J-encoded phenylalanine. The earlier analysis of fewer than 750 of the donors excluded sequences that lacked an unambiguous match to a single V gene segment. In an earlier analysis of 587 of the donors, V segments were called functional above 56.7% productive rearrangements and were called segregating when the between-donor standard deviation exceeded 5%. A statistical classification framework was built to diagnose cytomegalovirus status from the catalog of TCR beta chain sequences. In a later analysis, V and J genes were assigned by comparing TCR nucleotide sequences against IMGT/GENE-DB human TR gene sequences. A later analysis assigned CDR3 sequences and most-parsimonious VDJ recombination scenarios with the TCRdist pipeline. A later analysis defined each TCR beta chain by its CDR3 amino acid sequence plus V-gene family, and excluded reads lacking a unique V-gene family. To address suspected cross-contamination and a sequencing artifact, a later analysis removed around 590 highly shared, low-generation-probability nucleotide sequences. For each public chain, a later analysis derived a clonal expansion index from normalized ranks of inferred template counts within each repertoire. A later analysis computed generation probabilities with a VDJ recombination model fitted to out-of-frame rearrangements, and checked the results against IGoR. A later analysis scored TCR-TCR, TCR-HLA and TCR-CMV co-occurrence with hypergeometric tests, applying a repertoire-size bias correction to TCR pairs. A later analysis estimated false discovery rates by permuting HLA or CMV assignments 20 times. In a later analysis, co-occurring TCRs were grouped with DBSCAN, and TCRdist sequence similarity was added when clustering was performed within HLA-allele-positive subsets. Repertoires with fewer than 30,000 or more than 120,000 public chains were left out of co-occurrence clustering, as were a handful of repertoires with anomalous nucleotide sharing. TCRdb retrieved this table from immuneACCESS and kept in-frame rearrangements only. Not all clones are present; in checked studies, unresolved V genes account for under half, and no reason is known for the remainder. V, J and clone size are taken as reported in that table, and D and trimming were inferred from the DNA itself. This sample gives roughly 100,000 clones in total; approximately 81% of them show up just once. The ten largest clones capture 1.3% of the sample.

In this chain, TRBV5-4 is recombined with TRBJ1-3, with 8 bases matching TRBD1. The receptor's source is a man aged 25-45 years in good health and CMV-seronegative. Material for sequencing was PBMCs. The CDR3: CASSSDRGGSGNTIYF. The DNA sequence is given as TGTGCCAGCAGCAGCGACAGGGGAGGCTCTGGAAACACCATATATTTT.